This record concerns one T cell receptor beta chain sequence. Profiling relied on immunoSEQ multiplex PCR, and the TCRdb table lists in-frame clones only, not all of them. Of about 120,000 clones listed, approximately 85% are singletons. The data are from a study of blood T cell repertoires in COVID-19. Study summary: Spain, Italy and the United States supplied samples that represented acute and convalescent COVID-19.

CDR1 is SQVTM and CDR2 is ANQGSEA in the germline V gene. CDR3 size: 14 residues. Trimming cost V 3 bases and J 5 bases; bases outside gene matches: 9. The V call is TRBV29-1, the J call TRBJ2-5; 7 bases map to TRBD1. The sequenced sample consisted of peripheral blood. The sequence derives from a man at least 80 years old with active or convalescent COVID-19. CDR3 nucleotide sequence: TGCAGCGTTGACCGGGACAGCCCCATTGAGACCCAGTACTTC. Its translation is CSVDRDSPIETQYF.